The clone carrying this T cell receptor beta chain was seen only a few times. What it recognizes is unknown. A universal primer site was created by template switching, with the cDNA bearing unique molecular identifiers. Each CDR3 protein gets one entry after TCRdb re-called the 5' RACE reads with MiXCR. The profile shows around 1.7 million distinct CDR3 sequences, around 29% of them singletons. The sample originates from a study of identical twins. General observations from the study: Twins' excess sharing was less marked for out-of-frame beta sequences.

The CDR3 is made up of 17 amino acids. The chain couples TRBV21-1 to TRBJ1-5. TRBV21-1 is a documented pseudogene. Sequenced: cord blood. This sequence originates from a newborn girl in good health. DNA of the CDR3: TGTGCCAGCAGCATCATTCATTCTACAGAAGACGATCAGCCCCAGCATTTT. It specifies CASSIIHSTEDDQPQHF.